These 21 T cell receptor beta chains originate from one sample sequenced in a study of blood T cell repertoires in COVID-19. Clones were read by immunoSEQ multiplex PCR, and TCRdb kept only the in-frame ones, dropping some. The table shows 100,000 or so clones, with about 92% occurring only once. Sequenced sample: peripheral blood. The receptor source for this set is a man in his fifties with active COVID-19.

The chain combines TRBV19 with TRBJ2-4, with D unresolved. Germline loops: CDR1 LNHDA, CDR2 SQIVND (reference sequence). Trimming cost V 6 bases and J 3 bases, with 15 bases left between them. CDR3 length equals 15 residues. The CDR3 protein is CASSEPALGKNIQYF. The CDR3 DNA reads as TGTGCCAGTAGCGAGCCGGCCCTAGGCAAAAACATTCAGTACTTC.

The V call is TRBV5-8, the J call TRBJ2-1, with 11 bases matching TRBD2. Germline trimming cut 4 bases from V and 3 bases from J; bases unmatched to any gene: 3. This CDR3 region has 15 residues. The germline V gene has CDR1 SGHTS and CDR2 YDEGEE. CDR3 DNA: TGTGCCAGCAGCCTAGGGACTAGCGGCTACAATGAGCAGTTCTTC. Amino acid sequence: CASSLGTSGYNEQFF.

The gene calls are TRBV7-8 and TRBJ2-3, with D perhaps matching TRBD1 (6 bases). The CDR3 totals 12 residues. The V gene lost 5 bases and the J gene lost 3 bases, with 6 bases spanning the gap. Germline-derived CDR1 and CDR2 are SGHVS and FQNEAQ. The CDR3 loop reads CASSQGTDTQYF. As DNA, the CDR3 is TGTGCCAGCAGCCAGGGGACAGATACGCAGTATTTT.

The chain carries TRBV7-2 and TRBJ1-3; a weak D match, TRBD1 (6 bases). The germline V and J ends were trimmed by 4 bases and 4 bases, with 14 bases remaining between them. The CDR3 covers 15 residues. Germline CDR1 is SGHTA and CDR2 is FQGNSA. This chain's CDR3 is CASSSVTGLGNTIYF. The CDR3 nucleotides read TGTGCCAGCAGCTCAGTTACAGGGTTGGGAAACACCATATATTTT.

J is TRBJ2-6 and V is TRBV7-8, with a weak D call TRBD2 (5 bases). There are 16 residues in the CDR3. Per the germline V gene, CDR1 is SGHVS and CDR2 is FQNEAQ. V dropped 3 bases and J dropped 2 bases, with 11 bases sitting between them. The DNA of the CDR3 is TGTGCCAGCAGCTTGCGGAGGTACGCTGGGGCCAACGTCCTGACTTTC. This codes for CASSLRRYAGANVLTF.

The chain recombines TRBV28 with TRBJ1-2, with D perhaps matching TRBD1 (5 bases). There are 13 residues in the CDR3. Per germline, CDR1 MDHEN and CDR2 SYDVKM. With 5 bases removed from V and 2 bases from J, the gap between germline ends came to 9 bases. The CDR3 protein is CASSTTVNYGYTF. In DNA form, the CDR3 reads TGTGCCAGCAGTACGACAGTGAACTATGGCTACACCTTC.

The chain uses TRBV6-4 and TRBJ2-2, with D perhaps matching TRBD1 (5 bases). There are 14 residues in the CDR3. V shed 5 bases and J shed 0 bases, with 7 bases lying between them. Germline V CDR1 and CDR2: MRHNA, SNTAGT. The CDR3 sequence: CASSQGANTGELFF. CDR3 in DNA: TGTGCCAGCAGTCAGGGCGCGAACACCGGGGAGCTGTTTTTT.

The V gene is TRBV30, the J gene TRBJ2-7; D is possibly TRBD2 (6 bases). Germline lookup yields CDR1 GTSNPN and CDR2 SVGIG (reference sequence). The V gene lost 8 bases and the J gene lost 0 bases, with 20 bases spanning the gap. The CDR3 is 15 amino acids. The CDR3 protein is CAARVTLGGSYEQYF. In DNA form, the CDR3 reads TGTGCCGCCCGGGTTACCCTGGGGGGCTCCTACGAGCAGTACTTC. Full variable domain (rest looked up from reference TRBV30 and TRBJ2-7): SQTIHQWPATLVQPVGSPLSLECTVEGTSNPNLYWYRQAAGRGLQLLFYSVGIGQISSEVPQNLSASRPQDRQFILSSKKLLLSDSGFYLCAARVTLGGSYEQYFGPGTRLTVT.

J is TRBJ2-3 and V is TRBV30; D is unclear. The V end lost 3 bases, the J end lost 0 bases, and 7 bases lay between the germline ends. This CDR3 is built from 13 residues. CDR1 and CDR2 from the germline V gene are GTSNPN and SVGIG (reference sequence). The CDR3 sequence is CAWSPTSTDTQYF. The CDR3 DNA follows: TGTGCCTGGAGCCCCACTAGCACAGATACGCAGTATTTT.

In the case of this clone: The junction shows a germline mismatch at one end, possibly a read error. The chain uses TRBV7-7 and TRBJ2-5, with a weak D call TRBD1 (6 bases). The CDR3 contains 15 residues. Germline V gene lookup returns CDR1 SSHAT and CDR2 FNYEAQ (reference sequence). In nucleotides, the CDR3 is TGTGCTAGCAGCCAACAGGGACCCCCCCAAGAGACCCAGTACTTC. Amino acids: CASSQQGPPQETQYF.

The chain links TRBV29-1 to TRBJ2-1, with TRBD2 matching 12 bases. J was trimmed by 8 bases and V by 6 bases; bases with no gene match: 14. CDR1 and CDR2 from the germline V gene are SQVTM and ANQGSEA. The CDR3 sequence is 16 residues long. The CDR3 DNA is TGCAGCGTGGGTACACCTCGGACTAGCGGGATCCATGAGCAGTTCTTC. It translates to CSVGTPRTSGIHEQFF.

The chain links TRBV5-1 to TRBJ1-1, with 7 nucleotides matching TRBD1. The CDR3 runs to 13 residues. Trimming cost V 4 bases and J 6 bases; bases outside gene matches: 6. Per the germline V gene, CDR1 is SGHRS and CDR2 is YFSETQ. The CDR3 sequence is CASSDTTGPEAFF. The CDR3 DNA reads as TGCGCCAGCAGCGACACGACAGGGCCTGAAGCTTTCTTT.

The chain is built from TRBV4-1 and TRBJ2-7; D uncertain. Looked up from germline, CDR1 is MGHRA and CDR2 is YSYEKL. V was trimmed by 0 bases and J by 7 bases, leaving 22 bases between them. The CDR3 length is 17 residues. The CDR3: CASSQEVIGPRGGEQYF. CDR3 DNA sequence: TGCGCCAGCAGCCAAGAGGTCATAGGCCCCAGAGGTGGAGAGCAGTACTTC.

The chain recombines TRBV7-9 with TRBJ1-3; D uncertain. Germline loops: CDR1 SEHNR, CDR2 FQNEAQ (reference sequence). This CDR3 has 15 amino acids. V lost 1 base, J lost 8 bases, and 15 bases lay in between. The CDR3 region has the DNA TGTGCCAGCAGCTTAGGCACACCCGGGGTTTACACCATATATTTT. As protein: CASSLGTPGVYTIYF.

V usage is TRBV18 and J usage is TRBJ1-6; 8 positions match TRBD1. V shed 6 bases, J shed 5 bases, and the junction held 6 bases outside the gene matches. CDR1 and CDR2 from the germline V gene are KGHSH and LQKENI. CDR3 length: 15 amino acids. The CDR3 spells CASSPTGDNNSPLHF. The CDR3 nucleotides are TGTGCCAGCTCTCCGACAGGGGACAATAATTCACCCCTCCACTTT.

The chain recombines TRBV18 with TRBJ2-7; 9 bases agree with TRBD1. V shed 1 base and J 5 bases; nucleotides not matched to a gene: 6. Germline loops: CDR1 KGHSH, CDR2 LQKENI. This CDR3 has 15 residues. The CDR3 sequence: CASSPQQGAENEQYF. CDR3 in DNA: TGTGCCAGCTCACCACAACAGGGGGCGGAAAACGAGCAGTACTTC.

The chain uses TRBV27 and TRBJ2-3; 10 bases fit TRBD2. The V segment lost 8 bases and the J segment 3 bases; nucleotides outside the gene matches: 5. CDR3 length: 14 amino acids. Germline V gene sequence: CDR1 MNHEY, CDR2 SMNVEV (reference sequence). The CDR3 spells CASQRGGRTDTQYF. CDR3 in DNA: TGTGCCAGCCAGCGGGGGGGAAGGACAGATACGCAGTATTTT.

Written as DNA, the CDR3 is TGTGCCAGCAGTCGCACAGGCCCGAACACTGAAGCTTTCTTT. Amino acids: CASSRTGPNTEAFF. The chain couples TRBV6-5 to TRBJ1-1; weak D call: TRBD1 (5 bases). Per germline, CDR1 MNHEY and CDR2 SVGAGI. This CDR3 contains 14 residues. Trimming stripped 5 bases from V and 1 base from J, with 11 bases between.

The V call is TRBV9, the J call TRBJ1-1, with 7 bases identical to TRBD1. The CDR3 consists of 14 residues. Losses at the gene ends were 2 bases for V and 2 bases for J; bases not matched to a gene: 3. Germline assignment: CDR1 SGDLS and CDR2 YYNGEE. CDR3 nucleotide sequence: TGTGCCAGCAGCGTGCGGGACAGAAACACTGAAGCTTTCTTT. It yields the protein CASSVRDRNTEAFF.

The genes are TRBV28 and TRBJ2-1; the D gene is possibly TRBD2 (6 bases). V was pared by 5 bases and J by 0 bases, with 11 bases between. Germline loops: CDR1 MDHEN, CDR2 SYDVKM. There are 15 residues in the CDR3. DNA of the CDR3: TGTGCCAGCAGTACCCAGCGGGCCTCCTACAATGAGCAGTTCTTC. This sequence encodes CASSTQRASYNEQFF.

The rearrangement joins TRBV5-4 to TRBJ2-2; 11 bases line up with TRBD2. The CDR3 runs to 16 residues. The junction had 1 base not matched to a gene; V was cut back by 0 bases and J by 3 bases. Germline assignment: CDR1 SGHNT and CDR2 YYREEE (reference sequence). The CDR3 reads CASSLGSGRDTGELFF. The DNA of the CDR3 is TGTGCCAGCAGCTTGGGTAGCGGGAGGGACACCGGGGAGCTGTTTTTT.